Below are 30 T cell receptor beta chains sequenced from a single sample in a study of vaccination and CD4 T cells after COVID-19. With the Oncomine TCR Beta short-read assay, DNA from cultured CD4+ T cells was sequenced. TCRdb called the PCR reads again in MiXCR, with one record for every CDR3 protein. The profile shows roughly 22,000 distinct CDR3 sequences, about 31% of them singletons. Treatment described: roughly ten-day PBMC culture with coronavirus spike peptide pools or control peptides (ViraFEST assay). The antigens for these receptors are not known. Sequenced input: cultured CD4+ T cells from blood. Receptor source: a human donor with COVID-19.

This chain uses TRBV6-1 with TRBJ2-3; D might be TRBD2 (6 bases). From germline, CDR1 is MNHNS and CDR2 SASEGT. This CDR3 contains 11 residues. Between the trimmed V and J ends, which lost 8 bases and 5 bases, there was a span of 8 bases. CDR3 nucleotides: TGTGCCAGCTCGGGGGTAGATACGCAGTATTTT. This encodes CASSGVDTQYF.

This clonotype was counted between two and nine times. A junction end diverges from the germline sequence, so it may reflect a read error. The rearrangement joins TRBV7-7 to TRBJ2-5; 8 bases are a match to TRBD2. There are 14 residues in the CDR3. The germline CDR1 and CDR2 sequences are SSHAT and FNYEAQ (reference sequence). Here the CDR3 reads CASSTGLGRETQYF. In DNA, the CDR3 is TGTGCTAGCAGCACGGGACTAGGGCGAGAGACCCAGTACTTC.

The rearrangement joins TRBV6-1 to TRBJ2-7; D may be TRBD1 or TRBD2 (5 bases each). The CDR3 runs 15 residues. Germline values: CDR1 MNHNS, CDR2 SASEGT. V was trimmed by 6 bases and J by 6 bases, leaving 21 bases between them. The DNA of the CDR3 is TGTGCCAGCAGCTTGGGCCCAGGGACCCCCGGCGAGCAGTACTTC. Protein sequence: CASSLGPGTPGEQYF.

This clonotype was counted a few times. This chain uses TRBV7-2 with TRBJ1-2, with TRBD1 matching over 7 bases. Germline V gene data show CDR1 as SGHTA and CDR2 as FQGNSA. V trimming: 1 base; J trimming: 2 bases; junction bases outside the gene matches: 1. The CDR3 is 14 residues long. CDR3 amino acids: CASSLEGANYGYTF. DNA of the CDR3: TGTGCCAGCAGCTTAGAGGGGGCCAACTATGGCTACACCTTC.

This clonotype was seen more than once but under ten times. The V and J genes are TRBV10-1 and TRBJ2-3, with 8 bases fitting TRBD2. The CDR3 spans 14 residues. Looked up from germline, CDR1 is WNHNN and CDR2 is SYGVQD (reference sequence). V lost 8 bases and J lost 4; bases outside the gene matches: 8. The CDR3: CASRPGGEADTQYF. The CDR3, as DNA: TGCGCCAGCCGTCCCGGGGGGGAGGCAGATACGCAGTATTTT.

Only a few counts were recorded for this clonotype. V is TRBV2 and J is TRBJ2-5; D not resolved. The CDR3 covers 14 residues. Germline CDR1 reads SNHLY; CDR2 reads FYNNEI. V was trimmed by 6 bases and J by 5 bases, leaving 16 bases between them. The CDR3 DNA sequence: TGTGCCAGCAGGGCTGGTAAGGGTGTTGAGACCCAGTACTTC. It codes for CASRAGKGVETQYF.

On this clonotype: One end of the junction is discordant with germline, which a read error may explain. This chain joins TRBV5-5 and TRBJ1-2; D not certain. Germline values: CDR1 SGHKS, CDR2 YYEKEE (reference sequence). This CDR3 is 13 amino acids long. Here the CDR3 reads CASSLNMNYGYTF. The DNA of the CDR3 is TGCGCCAGCAGCTTGAACATGAACTATGGCTACACCTTC.

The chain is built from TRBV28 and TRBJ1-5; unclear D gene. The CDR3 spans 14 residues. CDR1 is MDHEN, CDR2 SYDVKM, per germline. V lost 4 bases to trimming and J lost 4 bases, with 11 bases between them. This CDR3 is CASSSRGANQPQHF. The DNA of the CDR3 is TGTGCCAGCAGTTCCCGGGGAGCGAATCAGCCCCAGCATTTT.

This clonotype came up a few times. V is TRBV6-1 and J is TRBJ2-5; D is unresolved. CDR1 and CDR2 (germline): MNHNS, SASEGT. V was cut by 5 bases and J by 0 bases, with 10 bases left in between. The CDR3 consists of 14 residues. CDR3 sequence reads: CASSPTADQETQYF. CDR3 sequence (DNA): TGTGCCAGCAGTCCCACCGCGGACCAAGAGACCCAGTACTTC.

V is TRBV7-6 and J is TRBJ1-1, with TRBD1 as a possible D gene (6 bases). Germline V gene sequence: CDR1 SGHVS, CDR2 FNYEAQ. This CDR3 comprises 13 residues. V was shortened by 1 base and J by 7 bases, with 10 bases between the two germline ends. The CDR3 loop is CASSLDGTIEAFF. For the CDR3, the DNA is TGTGCCAGCAGCTTAGATGGGACAATTGAAGCTTTCTTT.

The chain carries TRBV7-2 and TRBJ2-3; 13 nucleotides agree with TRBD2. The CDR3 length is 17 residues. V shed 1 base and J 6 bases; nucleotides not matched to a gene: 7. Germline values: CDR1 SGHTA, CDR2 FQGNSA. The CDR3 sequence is CASSLELAGGGWDTQYF. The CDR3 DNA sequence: TGTGCCAGCAGCTTAGAACTAGCGGGGGGGGGGTGGGATACGCAGTATTTT.

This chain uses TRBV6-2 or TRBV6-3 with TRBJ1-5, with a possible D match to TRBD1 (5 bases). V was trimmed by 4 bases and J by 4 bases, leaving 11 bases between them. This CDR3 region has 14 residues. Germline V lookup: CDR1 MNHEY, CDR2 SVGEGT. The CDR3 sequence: CASSWGLRNQPQHF. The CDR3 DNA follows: TGTGCCAGCAGTTGGGGGTTGCGGAATCAGCCCCAGCATTTT.

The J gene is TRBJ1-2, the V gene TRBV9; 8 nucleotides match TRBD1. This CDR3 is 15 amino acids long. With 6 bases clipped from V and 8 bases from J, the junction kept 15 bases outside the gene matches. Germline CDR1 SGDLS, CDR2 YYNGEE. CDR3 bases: TGTGCCAGCACCCTTACCTCGACAGGGGCGGGAGGCTACACCTTC. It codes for CASTLTSTGAGGYTF.

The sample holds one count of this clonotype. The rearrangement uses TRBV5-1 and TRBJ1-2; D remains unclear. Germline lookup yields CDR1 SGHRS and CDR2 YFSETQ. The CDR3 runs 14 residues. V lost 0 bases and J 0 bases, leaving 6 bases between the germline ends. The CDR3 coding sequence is TGCGCCAGCAGCTTGGAGACACCTAACTATGGCTACACCTTC. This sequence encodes CASSLETPNYGYTF. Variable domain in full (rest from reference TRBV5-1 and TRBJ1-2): KAGVTQTPRYLIKTRGQQVTLSCSPISGHRSVSWYQQTPGQGLQFLFEYFSETQRNKGNFPGRFSGRQFSNSRSEMNVSTLELGDSALYLCASSLETPNYGYTFGSGTRLTVV.

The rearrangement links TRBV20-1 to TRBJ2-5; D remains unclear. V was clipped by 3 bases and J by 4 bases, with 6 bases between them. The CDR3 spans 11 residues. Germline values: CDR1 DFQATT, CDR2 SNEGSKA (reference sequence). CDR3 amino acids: CSASKGETQYF. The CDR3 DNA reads TGCAGTGCTAGCAAGGGAGAGACCCAGTACTTC.

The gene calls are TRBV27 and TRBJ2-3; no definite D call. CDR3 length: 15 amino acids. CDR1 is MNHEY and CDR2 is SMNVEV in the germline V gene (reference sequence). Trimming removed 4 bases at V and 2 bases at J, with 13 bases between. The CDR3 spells CASSSGRRNTDTQYF. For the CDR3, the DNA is TGTGCCAGCAGTTCCGGACGACGGAACACAGATACGCAGTATTTT.

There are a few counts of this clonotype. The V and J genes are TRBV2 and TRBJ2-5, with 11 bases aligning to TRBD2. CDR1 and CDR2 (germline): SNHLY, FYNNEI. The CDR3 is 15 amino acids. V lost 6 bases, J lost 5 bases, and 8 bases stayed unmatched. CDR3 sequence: CASRGIAGGQETQYF. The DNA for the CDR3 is TGTGCCAGCAGGGGAATAGCGGGGGGGCAGGAGACCCAGTACTTC.

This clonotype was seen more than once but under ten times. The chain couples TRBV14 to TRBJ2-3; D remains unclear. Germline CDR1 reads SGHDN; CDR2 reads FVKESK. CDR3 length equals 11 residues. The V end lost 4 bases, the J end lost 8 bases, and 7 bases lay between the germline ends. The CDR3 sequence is CASSLRSTQYF. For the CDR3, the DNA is TGTGCCAGCAGCCTGAGGAGTACGCAGTATTTT.

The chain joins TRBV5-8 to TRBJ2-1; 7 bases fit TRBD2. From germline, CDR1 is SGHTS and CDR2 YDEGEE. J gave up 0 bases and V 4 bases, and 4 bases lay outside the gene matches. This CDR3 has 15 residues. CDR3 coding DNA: TGTGCCAGCAGCCTAGGGAGGGACTCCTACAATGAGCAGTTCTTC. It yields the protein CASSLGRDSYNEQFF. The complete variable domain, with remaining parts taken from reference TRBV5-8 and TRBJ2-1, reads EAGVTQSPTHLIKTRGQQATLRCSPISGHTSVYWYQQALGLGLQFLLWYDEGEERNRGNFPPRFSGRQFPNYSSELNVNALELEDSALYLCASSLGRDSYNEQFFGPGTRLTVL.

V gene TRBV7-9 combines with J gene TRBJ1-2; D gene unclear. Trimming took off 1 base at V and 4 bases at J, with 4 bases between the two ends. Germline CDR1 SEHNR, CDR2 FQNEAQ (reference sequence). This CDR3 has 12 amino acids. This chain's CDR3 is CASSLEGYGYTF. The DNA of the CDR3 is TGTGCCAGCAGCTTAGAGGGCTATGGCTACACCTTC.

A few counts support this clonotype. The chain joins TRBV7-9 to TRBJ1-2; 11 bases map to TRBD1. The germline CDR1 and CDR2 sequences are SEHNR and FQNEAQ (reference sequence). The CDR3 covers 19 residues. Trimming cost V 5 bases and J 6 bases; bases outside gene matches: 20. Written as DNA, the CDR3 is TGTGCCAGCAGCCCAGAACGGGGACAGGGGGGTTCCAGTCGGGATGGCTACACCTTC. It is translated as CASSPERGQGGSSRDGYTF. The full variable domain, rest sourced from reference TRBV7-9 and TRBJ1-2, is DTGVSQNPRHKITKRGQNVTFRCDPISEHNRLYWYRQTLGQGPEFLTYFQNEAQLEKSRLLSDRFSAERPKGSFSTLEIQRTEQGDSAMYLCASSPERGQGGSSRDGYTFGSGTRLTVV.

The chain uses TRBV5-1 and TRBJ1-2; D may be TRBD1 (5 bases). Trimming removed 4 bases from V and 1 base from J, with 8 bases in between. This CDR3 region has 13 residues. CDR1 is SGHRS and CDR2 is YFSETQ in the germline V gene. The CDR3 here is CASSPGGNYGYTF. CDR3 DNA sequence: TGCGCCAGCAGCCCGGGGGGTAACTATGGCTACACCTTC.

The CDR3 nucleotides read TGCAGCGTTGAAGCAGGGTATAATGAAAAACTGTTTTTT. It specifies CSVEAGYNEKLFF. The genes are TRBV29-1 and TRBJ1-4; D might be TRBD1 (5 bases). V shed 1 base and J shed 4 bases, with 7 bases lying between them. The germline V gene has CDR1 SQVTM and CDR2 ANQGSEA. This CDR3 spans 13 amino acids.

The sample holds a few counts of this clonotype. The CDR3, as DNA: TGTGCCAGCACTTCCAGTAATAGCAATCAGCCCCAGCATTTT. This sequence encodes CASTSSNSNQPQHF. The rearrangement uses TRBV2 and TRBJ1-5; no reliable D call. Trimming stripped 7 bases from V and 0 bases from J, with 10 bases between. The CDR3 is made up of 14 amino acids. Germline-derived CDR1 and CDR2 are SNHLY and FYNNEI.

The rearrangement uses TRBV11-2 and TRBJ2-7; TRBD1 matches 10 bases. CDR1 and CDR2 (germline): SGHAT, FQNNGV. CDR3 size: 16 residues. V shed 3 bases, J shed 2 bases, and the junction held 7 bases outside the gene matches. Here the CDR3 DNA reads TGTGCCAGCAGCTTGCGAACCGGGACAGGGGCCTACGAGCAGTACTTC. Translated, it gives CASSLRTGTGAYEQYF.

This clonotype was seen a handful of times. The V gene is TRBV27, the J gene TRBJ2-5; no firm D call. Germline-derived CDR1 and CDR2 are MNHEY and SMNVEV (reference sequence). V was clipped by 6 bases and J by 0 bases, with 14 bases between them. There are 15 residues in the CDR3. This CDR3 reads CASRGFAANQETQYF. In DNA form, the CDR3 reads TGTGCCAGCAGAGGGTTCGCAGCGAACCAAGAGACCCAGTACTTC.

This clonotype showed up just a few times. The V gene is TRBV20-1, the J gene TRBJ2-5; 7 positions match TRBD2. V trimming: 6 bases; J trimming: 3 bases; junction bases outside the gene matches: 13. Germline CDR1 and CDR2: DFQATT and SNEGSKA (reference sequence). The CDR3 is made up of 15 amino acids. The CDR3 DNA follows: TGCAGTGCAACGACCCCCGGGACTACCAAAGAGACCCAGTACTTC. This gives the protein CSATTPGTTKETQYF.

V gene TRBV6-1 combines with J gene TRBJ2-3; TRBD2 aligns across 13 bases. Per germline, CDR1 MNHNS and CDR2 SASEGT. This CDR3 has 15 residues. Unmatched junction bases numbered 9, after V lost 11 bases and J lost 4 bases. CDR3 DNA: TGTGCCTGCCGACTGACTAGCGGGGGGTCAGATACGCAGTATTTT. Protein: CACRLTSGGSDTQYF.

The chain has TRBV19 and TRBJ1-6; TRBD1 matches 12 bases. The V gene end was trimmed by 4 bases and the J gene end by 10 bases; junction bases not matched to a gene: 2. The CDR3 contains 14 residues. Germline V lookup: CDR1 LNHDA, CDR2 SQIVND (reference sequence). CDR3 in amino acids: CASSRDRGLSPLHF. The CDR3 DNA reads TGTGCCAGTAGTAGGGACAGGGGGCTCTCACCCCTCCACTTT.

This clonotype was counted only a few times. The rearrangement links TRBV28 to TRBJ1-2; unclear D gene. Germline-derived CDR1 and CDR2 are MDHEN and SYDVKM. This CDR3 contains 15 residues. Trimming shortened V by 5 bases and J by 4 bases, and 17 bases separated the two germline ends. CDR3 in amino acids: CASSTGGAGSYGYTF. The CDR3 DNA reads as TGTGCCAGCAGTACTGGCGGAGCAGGATCCTATGGCTACACCTTC.